What follows are 17 T cell receptor beta chains derived from one specimen sequenced in a study of blood T cells in healthy people across ages. Primed by a sample-barcoded 5' primer and a J-beta primer mix, a second PCR proceeded for roughly 7 to 11 cycles. TCRdb re-derived calls from the 5' RACE reads in MiXCR, one entry per CDR3 protein. Here the sample spans about 780,000 distinct CDR3 sequences, about 46% being singletons. Sequencing input: blood. All receptors derive from a man older than 75 in good health.

The J gene is TRBJ2-4, the V gene TRBV21-1; no check of the table's D call, TRBD2, against the DNA was made. TRBV21-1 is termed a pseudogene. This CDR3 spans 12 amino acids. The CDR3 spells CASSTVRDIQYF. The CDR3 DNA sequence: TGTGCCAGCAGCACGGTGCGGGACATTCAGTACTTC.

J is TRBJ2-5 and V is TRBV5-1; D gene unclear. The end of the DNA aligns better with TRBJ2-7, so the J call may be wrong. The V gene's germline CDR1 is SGHRS and CDR2 YFSETQ. The length of the CDR3 is 14 residues. CDR3 sequence (DNA): TGCGCCAGCACCCACGGGTTGGTACTATACGAGCAGTACTTC. Translation gives CASTHGLVLYEQYF.

The chain has TRBV5-1 and TRBJ2-7; 7 bases match TRBD2. The V gene's germline CDR1 is SGHRS and CDR2 YFSETQ. This CDR3 comprises 16 residues. With 0 bases clipped from V and 2 bases from J, the junction kept 8 bases outside the gene matches. In DNA form, the CDR3 reads TGCGCCAGCAGCTTGGTAGCTAGCGGAGTAACCTACGAGCAGTACTTC. This encodes CASSLVASGVTYEQYF.

This clonotype was seen only a few times. The chain employs TRBV7-9 and TRBJ2-1, with no clear D. The CDR3 covers 17 residues. CDR1 and CDR2 (germline): SEHNR, FQNEAQ (reference sequence). V lost 0 bases and J lost 2, with 14 bases in between. CDR3 nucleotide sequence: TGTGCCAGCAGCTTAGCGCTGGGCAGCGAGACCTACAATGAGCAGTTCTTC. Protein: CASSLALGSETYNEQFF.

V gene TRBV6-5 combines with J gene TRBJ2-3; tentative D call: TRBD1 (5 bases). The CDR3 covers 11 residues. With 7 bases removed from V and 9 bases from J, the gap between germline ends came to 11 bases. Germline lookup yields CDR1 MNHEY and CDR2 SVGAGI. The CDR3 DNA follows: TGTGCCAGCATTAGGGGCGAGACGCAGTATTTT. Translated: CASIRGETQYF.

J is TRBJ1-4 and V is TRBV25-1; weak D call: TRBD1 (5 bases). The CDR3 runs 15 residues. Between the trimmed V and J ends, which lost 2 bases and 4 bases, there was a span of 11 bases. Germline CDR1 reads MGHDK; CDR2 reads SYGVNS. The CDR3 reads CASSEGGTLNEKLFF. The CDR3 DNA follows: TGTGCCAGCAGTGAAGGGGGGACCCTTAATGAAAAACTGTTTTTT.

This clonotype was recorded a few times. The chain carries TRBV7-2 and TRBJ2-3, with 9 nucleotides matching TRBD2. Germline V gives CDR1 SGHTA, CDR2 FQGNSA. The CDR3 runs 19 residues. Losses at the gene ends were 1 base for V and 4 bases for J; bases not matched to a gene: 15. The CDR3: CASSLVFPRNSGSPDTQYF. The CDR3 coding sequence is TGTGCCAGCAGCTTAGTATTCCCCCGGAATAGCGGGAGTCCAGATACGCAGTATTTT.

The chain couples TRBV9 to TRBJ1-6; possibly TRBD1 for D (6 bases). The ends were cut back, 0 bases at V and 8 bases at J, with 9 bases in the middle. Germline V CDR1 and CDR2: SGDLS, YYNGEE. This CDR3 has 14 residues. CDR3 protein: CASSVDPGDSPLHF. The CDR3 coding sequence is TGTGCCAGCAGCGTAGATCCAGGGGATTCACCCCTCCACTTT.

This clonotype was detected only a few times. V usage is TRBV12-3 or TRBV12-4 and J usage is TRBJ2-7, with 11 bases fitting TRBD2. The CDR3 has 15 amino acids. V shed 5 bases and J 5 bases; nucleotides not matched to a gene: 8. CDR3 in amino acids: CASSLRLAGPHEQYF. The CDR3 region has the DNA TGTGCCAGCAGTCTAAGACTAGCGGGACCACACGAGCAGTACTTC.

This clonotype has just a few counts. The chain recombines TRBV5-6 with TRBJ1-5, with D tentatively TRBD1 (5 bases). The length of the CDR3 is 14 residues. Trimming removed 2 bases from V and 1 base from J, with 7 bases in between. CDR1 is SGHDT and CDR2 is YYEEEE in the germline V gene. CDR3 residues: CASSLWDSNQPQHF. CDR3 nucleotide sequence: TGTGCCAGCAGCTTATGGGACAGCAATCAGCCCCAGCATTTT.

The gene calls are TRBV28 and TRBJ2-5, with 7 nucleotides matching TRBD2. The CDR3 runs to 15 residues. The germline CDR1 and CDR2 sequences are MDHEN and SYDVKM. V was pared by 6 bases and J by 4 bases, with 11 bases of the junction left unmatched. CDR3 sequence reads: CASSPAAGDRETQYF. The DNA of the CDR3 is TGTGCCAGCAGCCCCGCGGCGGGAGACCGAGAGACCCAGTACTTC.

This clonotype has more than one count but fewer than ten. The chain links TRBV6-5 to TRBJ2-5; tentatively, D is TRBD2 (7 bases). Germline lookup yields CDR1 MNHEY and CDR2 SVGAGI. This CDR3 region has 15 residues. V lost 6 bases to trimming and J lost 1 base, with 15 bases between them. CDR3 DNA: TGTGCCAGCAGGGGTGGGAGGGGGATCCAAGAGACCCAGTACTTC. As protein: CASRGGRGIQETQYF.

The chain recombines TRBV12-3 or TRBV12-4 with TRBJ1-2; TRBD1 might be the D (5 bases). Trimming shortened V by 5 bases and J by 0 bases, and 16 bases separated the two germline ends. The CDR3 is 16 amino acids. The CDR3 here is CASSPGTQGANYGYTF. The CDR3 DNA sequence: TGTGCCAGCAGTCCCGGGACCCAGGGCGCTAACTATGGCTACACCTTC.

The chain couples TRBV20-1 to TRBJ1-1; D is perhaps TRBD1 (6 bases). V was clipped by 6 bases and J by 1 base, with 12 bases between them. The CDR3 contains 13 residues. Germline V gene data show CDR1 as DFQATT and CDR2 as SNEGSKA (reference sequence). CDR3 protein: CSAPGEANTEAFF. CDR3 DNA: TGCAGTGCACCAGGGGAGGCGAACACTGAAGCTTTCTTT.

The chain carries TRBV5-1 and TRBJ2-7; D is tentatively TRBD1 or TRBD2 (5 bases each). V was cut by 2 bases and J by 0 bases, with 15 bases left in between. CDR1 is SGHRS and CDR2 is YFSETQ in the germline V gene. This CDR3 region has 16 residues. CDR3 in amino acids: CASSFSGTDASYEQYF. DNA of the CDR3: TGCGCCAGCAGCTTCTCCGGGACGGATGCCTCCTACGAGCAGTACTTC. The variable domain in full, completed from reference TRBV5-1 and TRBJ2-7, reads KAGVTQTPRYLIKTRGQQVTLSCSPISGHRSVSWYQQTPGQGLQFLFEYFSETQRNKGNFPGRFSGRQFSNSRSEMNVSTLELGDSALYLCASSFSGTDASYEQYFGPGTRLTVT.

This clonotype was seen a handful of times. CDR3 sequence: CASSSDRFGPDTEAFF. For the CDR3, the DNA is TGCGCCAGCAGCAGTGACAGGTTTGGGCCCGACACTGAAGCTTTCTTT. The V call is TRBV5-1, the J call TRBJ1-1; weak D call: TRBD1 (6 bases). The germline V gene has CDR1 SGHRS and CDR2 YFSETQ. The CDR3 loop spans 16 amino acids. Trimming left V 4 bases short and J 3 bases short, with 19 bases between.

This clonotype was recorded at least ten times. This chain links TRBV7-2 with TRBJ1-5; D remains ambiguous. V dropped 5 bases and J dropped 5 bases, with 10 bases sitting between them. The CDR3 is 13 amino acids. Germline values: CDR1 SGHTA, CDR2 FQGNSA. As DNA, the CDR3 is TGTGCCAGCAGCGTCGATTTGGATCAGCCCCAGCATTTT. This codes for CASSVDLDQPQHF.